Sequencing of this T cell receptor beta chain was carried out in a study of molecular identifiers for immune sequencing clone quantification. TCRdb reanalysed the PCR reads using MiXCR and keeps one entry per CDR3 protein. The repertoire holds approximately 670,000 distinct CDR3 sequences, with roughly 21% as singletons. A remark on this clonotype: Given a much more abundant clone one base away, this may be a read error.

Germline CDR1 and CDR2: MNHEY and SMNVEV (reference sequence). This CDR3 has 15 amino acids. This TCR derives from a human donor in good health. Some libraries in this study had Jurkat cell RNA spiked in. Sequenced: naive CD8+ T cells from blood, with Jurkat cell RNA spiked in. This sample's subset: FACS-sorted CD8+CD4-CCR7+CD45RA+ naive T cells. The chain couples TRBV27 to TRBJ2-1, with D perhaps matching TRBD1 (8 bases). The CDR3 loop reads CASSLTSPGGNERFF. The DNA of the CDR3 is TGTGCCAGCAGTCTGACTAGCCCAGGGGGCAATGAGCGGTTCTTC.